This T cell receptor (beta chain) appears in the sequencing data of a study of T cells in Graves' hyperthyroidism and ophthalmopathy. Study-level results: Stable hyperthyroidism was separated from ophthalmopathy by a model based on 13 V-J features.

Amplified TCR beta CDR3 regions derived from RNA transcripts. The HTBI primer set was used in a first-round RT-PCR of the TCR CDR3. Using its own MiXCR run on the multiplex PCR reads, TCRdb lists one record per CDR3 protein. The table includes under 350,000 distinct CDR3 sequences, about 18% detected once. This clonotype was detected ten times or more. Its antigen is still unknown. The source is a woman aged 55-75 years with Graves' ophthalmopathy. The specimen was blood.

The CDR3 DNA follows: TGTGCCAGCAGCCGACGAGGGGAGCTGTTTTTT. Translated: CASSRRGELFF. The chain couples TRBV3-1 to TRBJ2-2; D gene uncertain. This CDR3 has 11 amino acids. Trimming removed 4 bases at V and 8 bases at J, with 5 bases between. Germline V gene sequence: CDR1 LGHDT, CDR2 YNNKEL (reference sequence).